The TCR beta chain under discussion was sequenced for a study of beta chain features in type 1 diabetes. CDR1 and CDR2 from the germline V gene are MNHNS and SASEGT. V was clipped by 8 bases and J by 7 bases, with 14 bases between them. The CDR3 is 13 amino acids. Expressed TCRB transcripts were sequenced because the isolated RNA had all been reverse transcribed beforehand. Using immunoSEQ multiplex PCR, the repertoire was profiled, and TCRdb retains in-frame clones only, with some absent. The repertoire holds more than 150,000 clones, with about 9.8% as singletons. The V call is TRBV6-1, the J call TRBJ2-2; tentatively, D is TRBD2 (6 bases). The sequencing sample was made of central memory CD4+ T cells from blood. The clonotype was recovered from a woman aged 18-35 years in good health. In nucleotides, the CDR3 is TGTGCCAGCGAGGGACTGGGACGCGGGGAGCTGTTTTTT. This sequence encodes CASEGLGRGELFF.